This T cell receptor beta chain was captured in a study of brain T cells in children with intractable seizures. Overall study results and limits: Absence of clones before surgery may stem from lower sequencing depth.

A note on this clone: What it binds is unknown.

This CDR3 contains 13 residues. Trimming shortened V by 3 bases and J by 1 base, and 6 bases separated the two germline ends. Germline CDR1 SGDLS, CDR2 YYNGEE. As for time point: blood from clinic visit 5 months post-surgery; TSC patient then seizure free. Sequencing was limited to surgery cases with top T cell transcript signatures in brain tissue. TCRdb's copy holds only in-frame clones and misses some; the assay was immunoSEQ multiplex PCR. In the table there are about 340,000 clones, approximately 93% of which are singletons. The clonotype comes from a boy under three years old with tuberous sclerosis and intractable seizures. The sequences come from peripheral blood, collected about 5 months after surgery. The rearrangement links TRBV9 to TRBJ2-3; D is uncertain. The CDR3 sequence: CASSADRTDTQYF. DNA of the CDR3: TGTGCCAGCAGCGCAGACCGCACAGATACGCAGTATTTT.